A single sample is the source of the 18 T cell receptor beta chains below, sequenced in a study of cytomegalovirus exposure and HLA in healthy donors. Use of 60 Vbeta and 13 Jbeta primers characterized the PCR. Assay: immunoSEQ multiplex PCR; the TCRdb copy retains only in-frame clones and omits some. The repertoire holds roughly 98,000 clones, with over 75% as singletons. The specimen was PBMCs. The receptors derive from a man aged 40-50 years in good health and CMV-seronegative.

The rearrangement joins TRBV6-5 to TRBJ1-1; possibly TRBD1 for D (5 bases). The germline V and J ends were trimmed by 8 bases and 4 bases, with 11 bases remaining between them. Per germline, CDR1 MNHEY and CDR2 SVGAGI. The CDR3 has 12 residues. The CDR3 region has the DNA TGTGCCAGCCAAACGGGGGTCACTGAAGCTTTCTTT. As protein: CASQTGVTEAFF.

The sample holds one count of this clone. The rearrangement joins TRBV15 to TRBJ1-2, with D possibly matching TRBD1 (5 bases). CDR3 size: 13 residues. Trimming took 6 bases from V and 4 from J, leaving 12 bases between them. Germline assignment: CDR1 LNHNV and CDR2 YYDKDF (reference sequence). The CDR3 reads CATRGGNSYGYTF. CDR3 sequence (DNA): TGTGCCACCAGGGGGGGAAACTCCTATGGCTACACCTTC.

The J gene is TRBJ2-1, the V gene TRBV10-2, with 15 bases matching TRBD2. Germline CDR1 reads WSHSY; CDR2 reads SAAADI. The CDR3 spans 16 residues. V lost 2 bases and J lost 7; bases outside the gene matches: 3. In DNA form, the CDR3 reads TGCGCCAGCAGTGAGCCGGGACTAGCGGGAGGAAATGAGCAGTTCTTC. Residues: CASSEPGLAGGNEQFF.

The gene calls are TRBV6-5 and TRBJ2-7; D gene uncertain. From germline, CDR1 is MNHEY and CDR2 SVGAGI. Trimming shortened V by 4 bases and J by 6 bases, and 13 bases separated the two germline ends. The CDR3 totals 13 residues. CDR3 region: CASSFRDSGEQYF. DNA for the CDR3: TGTGCCAGCAGTTTCCGTGACTCTGGCGAGCAGTACTTC.

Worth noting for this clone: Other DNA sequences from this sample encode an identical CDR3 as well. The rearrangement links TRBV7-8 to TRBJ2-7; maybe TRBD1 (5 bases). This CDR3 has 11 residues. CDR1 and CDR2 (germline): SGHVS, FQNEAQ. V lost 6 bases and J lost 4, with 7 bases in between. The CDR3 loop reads CASSPGYEQYF. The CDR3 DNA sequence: TGTGCCAGCAGTCCAGGGTACGAGCAGTACTTC. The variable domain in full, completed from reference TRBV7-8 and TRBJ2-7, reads GAGVSQSPRYKVAKRGQDVALRCDPISGHVSLFWYQQALGQGPEFLTYFQNEAQLDKSGLPSDRFFAERPEGSVSTLKIQRTQQEDSAVYLCASSPGYEQYFGPGTRLTVT.

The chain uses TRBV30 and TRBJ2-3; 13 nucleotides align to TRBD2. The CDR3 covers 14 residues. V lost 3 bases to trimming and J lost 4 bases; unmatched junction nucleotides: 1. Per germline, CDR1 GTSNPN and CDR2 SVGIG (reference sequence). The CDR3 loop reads CAWRTSGGPDTQYF. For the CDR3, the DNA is TGTGCCTGGAGGACTAGCGGGGGGCCAGATACGCAGTATTTT.

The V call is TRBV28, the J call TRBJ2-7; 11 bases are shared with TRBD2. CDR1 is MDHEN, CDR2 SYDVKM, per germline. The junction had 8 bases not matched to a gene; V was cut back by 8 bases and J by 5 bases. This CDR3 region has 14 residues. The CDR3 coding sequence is TGTGCCAGCTCTCTACTAGCGGGAGAAAACGAGCAGTACTTC. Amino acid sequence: CASSLLAGENEQYF. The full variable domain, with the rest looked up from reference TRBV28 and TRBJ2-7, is DVKVTQSSRYLVKRTGEKVFLECVQDMDHENMFWYRQDPGLGLRLIYFSYDVKMKEKGDIPEGYSVSREKKERFSLILESASTNQTSMYLCASSLLAGENEQYFGPGTRLTVT.

Written as DNA, the CDR3 is TGCAGTGCCGGGACAGACTATGGCTACACCTTC. It encodes CSAGTDYGYTF. The chain carries TRBV20-1 and TRBJ1-2; 7 nucleotides align to TRBD1. The length of the CDR3 is 11 residues. Per germline, CDR1 DFQATT and CDR2 SNEGSKA (reference sequence). V lost 6 bases, J lost 3 bases, and 1 base stayed unmatched.

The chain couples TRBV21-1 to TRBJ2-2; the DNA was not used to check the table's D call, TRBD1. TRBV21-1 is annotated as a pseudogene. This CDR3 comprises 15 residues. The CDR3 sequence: CARMWGQQDTGELFF. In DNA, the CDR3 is TGTGCCAGGATGTGGGGACAGCAAGACACCGGGGAGCTGTTTTTT.

The CDR3, as DNA: TGCAGCGCAGGGGACAGGGAGTCTGGAAACACCATATATTTT. Its translation is CSAGDRESGNTIYF. The chain carries TRBV29-1 and TRBJ1-3; 9 bases align to TRBD1. The CDR3 totals 14 residues. Per the germline V gene, CDR1 is SQVTM and CDR2 is ANQGSEA. V lost 7 bases and J lost 1; bases outside the gene matches: 5. Full variable domain (rest looked up from reference TRBV29-1 and TRBJ1-3): SAVISQKPSRDICQRGTSLTIQCQVDSQVTMMFWYRQQPGQSLTLIATANQGSEATYESGFVIDKFPISRPNLTFSTLTVSNMSPEDSSIYLCSAGDRESGNTIYFGEGSWLTVV.

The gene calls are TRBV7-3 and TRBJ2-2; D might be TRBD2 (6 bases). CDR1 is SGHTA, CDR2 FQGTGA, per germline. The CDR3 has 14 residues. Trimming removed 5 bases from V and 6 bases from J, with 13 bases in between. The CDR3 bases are TGTGCCAGCAGCCCCGACCCGGGGGCCGGGGAGCTGTTTTTT. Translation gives CASSPDPGAGELFF.

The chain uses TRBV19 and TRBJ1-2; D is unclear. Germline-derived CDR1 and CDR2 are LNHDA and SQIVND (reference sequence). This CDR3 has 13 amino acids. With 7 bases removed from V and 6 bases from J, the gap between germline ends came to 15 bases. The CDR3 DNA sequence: TGTGCCAGTATGCGCGGCTGGGAGAATGGCTACACCTTC. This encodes CASMRGWENGYTF.

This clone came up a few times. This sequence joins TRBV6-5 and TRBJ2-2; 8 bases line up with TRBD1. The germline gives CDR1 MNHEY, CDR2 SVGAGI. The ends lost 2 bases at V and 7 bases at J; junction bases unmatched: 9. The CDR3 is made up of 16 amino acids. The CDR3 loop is CASSYHGQGLGGELFF. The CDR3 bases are TGTGCCAGCAGTTACCACGGACAGGGACTGGGCGGGGAGCTGTTTTTT.

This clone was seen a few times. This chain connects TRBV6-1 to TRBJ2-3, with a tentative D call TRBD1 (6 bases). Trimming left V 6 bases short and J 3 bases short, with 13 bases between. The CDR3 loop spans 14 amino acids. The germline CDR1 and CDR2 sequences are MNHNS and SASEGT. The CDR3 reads CASSFDRRTDTQYF. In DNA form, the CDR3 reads TGTGCCAGCAGCTTCGACAGGAGGACAGATACGCAGTATTTT.

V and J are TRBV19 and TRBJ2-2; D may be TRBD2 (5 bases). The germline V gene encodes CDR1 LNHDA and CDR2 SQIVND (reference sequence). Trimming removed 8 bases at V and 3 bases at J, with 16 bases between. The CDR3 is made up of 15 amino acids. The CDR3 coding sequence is TGTGCCAGTCTCCAGCGTGGGAGTTACACCGGGGAGCTGTTTTTT. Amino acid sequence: CASLQRGSYTGELFF.

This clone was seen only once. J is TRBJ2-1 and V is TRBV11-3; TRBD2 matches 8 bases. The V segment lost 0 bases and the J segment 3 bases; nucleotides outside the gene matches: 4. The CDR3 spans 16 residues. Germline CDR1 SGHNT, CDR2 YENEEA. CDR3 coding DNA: TGTGCCAGCAGCTTAGACGGGACTAGAAGCTACAATGAGCAGTTCTTC. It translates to CASSLDGTRSYNEQFF.

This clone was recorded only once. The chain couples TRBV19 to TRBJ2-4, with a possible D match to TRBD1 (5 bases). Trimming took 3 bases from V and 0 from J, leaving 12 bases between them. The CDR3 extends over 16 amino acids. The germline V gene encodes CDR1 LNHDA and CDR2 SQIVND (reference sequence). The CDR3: CASSIREDRAKNIQYF. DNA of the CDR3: TGTGCCAGTAGTATCCGCGAAGACAGAGCCAAAAACATTCAGTACTTC. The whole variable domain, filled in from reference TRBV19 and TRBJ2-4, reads DGGITQSPKYLFRKEGQNVTLSCEQNLNHDAMYWYRQDPGQGLRLIYYSQIVNDFQKGDIAEGYSVSREKKESFPLTVTSAQKNPTAFYLCASSIREDRAKNIQYFGAGTRLSVL.

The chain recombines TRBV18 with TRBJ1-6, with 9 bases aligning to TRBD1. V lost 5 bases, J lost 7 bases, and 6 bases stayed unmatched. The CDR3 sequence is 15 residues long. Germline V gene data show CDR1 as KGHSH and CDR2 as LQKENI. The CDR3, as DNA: TGTGCCAGCTCAGGACGGGGACAGGGCAATTCACCCCTCCACTTT. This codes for CASSGRGQGNSPLHF.